This T cell receptor beta chain appears in the sequencing data of a study of T-cell reconstitution after alpha-beta-depleted transplantation in children. This clonotype was counted ten times or more. Antigen: not known. Preparation of the TCRbeta library was carried out with unique molecular identifiers. TCRdb passed the PCR reads through MiXCR, listing each CDR3 protein once. The table has hundreds of thousands of distinct CDR3 sequences, 13% seen once. Findings of the study overall: The authors attributed T-cell counts and diversity one year after transplant mostly to newly produced T cells.

The V gene lost 4 bases and the J gene lost 2 bases, with 15 bases spanning the gap. The CDR3 consists of 14 residues. The germline V gene has CDR1 SQVTM and CDR2 ANQGSEA. This clonotype was sampled from a male patient younger than 18 who had a stem cell transplant for acute myeloid leukemia, so the T cells may come from the graft donor. This material consisted of PBMCs, mostly from graft donor cells, taken 360 days after TCRalphabeta/CD19-depleted stem cell transplant. The chain links TRBV29-1 to TRBJ2-7, with a weak D call TRBD1 (5 bases). CDR3 nucleotide sequence: TGCAGCGTTGGGTCGCTGCAGGGCCCCTACGAGCAGTACTTC. As protein: CSVGSLQGPYEQYF.